The present T cell receptor beta chain was sequenced within a study of shared clonotypes between healthy human individuals. In the case of this clone: Its matching antigen is unknown.

Study findings and constraints: What limited the represented genetic and exposure-history diversity was the small number of donors. All-four-donor shared clonotypes had higher generation probabilities than non-shared clonotypes did.

Clones were read by immunoSEQ multiplex PCR, and TCRdb kept only the in-frame ones, dropping some. The repertoire holds fewer than 1.6 million clones, with 98% as singletons. The CDR3 has 16 residues. Germline lookup yields CDR1 SGDLS and CDR2 YYNGEE. The junction had 10 bases not matched to a gene; V was cut back by 4 bases and J by 0 bases. This receptor was identified in a man aged 30-40 years in good health. The sample consisted of naive CD4+ T cells sorted from blood. The subset here: CD45RA+ positively selected. The V call is TRBV9, the J call TRBJ2-7, with TRBD1 identical over 7 bases. CDR3 sequence reads: CASSPQPGQFSYEQYF. In nucleotides, the CDR3 is TGTGCCAGCAGCCCCCAACCGGGACAGTTCTCCTACGAGCAGTACTTC.